The 11 T cell receptor beta chains given below trace back to one sample, sequenced in a study of T cell responses to AZD1222 COVID-19 vaccine. TCRdb keeps only in-frame clones here, not all; method: immunoSEQ multiplex PCR. The sample lists 150,000 to 200,000 clones; over 80% were seen once. Sequencing used peripheral blood, obtained 28 days after the second dose of the MenACWY control vaccine. Source of these receptors: an adult who received the MenACWY meningococcal vaccine as a control.

The rearrangement uses TRBV10-3 and TRBJ2-3; D is unresolved. The CDR3 covers 11 residues. Trimming cost V 3 bases and J 2 bases, with 0 bases left between them. Germline lookup yields CDR1 ENHRY and CDR2 SYGVKD. The CDR3 protein is CAISDTDTQYF. CDR3 bases: TGTGCCATCAGTGACACAGATACGCAGTATTTT.

The chain combines TRBV28 with TRBJ1-1, with 7 bases identical to TRBD1. Trimming removed 5 bases from V and 1 base from J; junction bases left unmatched: 4. Germline V gene sequence: CDR1 MDHEN, CDR2 SYDVKM. CDR3 length equals 14 residues. The CDR3 sequence is CASSATGRNTEAFF. CDR3 in DNA: TGTGCCAGCAGTGCGACAGGGCGGAACACTGAAGCTTTCTTT.

This sequence joins TRBV3-1 (or the pseudogene TRBV3-2) and TRBJ2-2; D call uncertain. This CDR3 is 13 amino acids long. CDR1 and CDR2 (germline): LGHDT, YNNKEL (reference sequence). Trimming took off 5 bases at V and 9 bases at J, with 13 bases between the two ends. CDR3 sequence: CASSYQGPRELFF. In DNA, the CDR3 is TGTGCCAGCAGCTATCAAGGGCCGAGGGAGCTGTTTTTT.

The chain couples TRBV15 to TRBJ2-5; no clear D gene. CDR3 length: 14 residues. Per the germline V gene, CDR1 is LNHNV and CDR2 is YYDKDF (reference sequence). V lost 5 bases, J lost 9 bases, and 19 bases lay in between. In DNA, the CDR3 is TGTGCCACCAGCCGACCATCAGACTTGGCGGCCCAGTACTTC. It codes for CATSRPSDLAAQYF.

This chain joins TRBV7-2 and TRBJ2-1; 11 positions agree with TRBD2. V was clipped by 3 bases and J by 5 bases; unmatched bases: 6. This CDR3 is 16 amino acids long. CDR1 SGHTA and CDR2 FQGNSA come from the germline V gene. In DNA form, the CDR3 reads TGTGCCAGCAGCTTGACTGGGACTAGCGGCCACAATGAGCAGTTCTTC. Protein: CASSLTGTSGHNEQFF.

The rearrangement joins TRBV19 to TRBJ1-1; 8 bases agree with TRBD1. J lost 1 base, V lost 5 bases, and 6 bases had no gene match. The CDR3 length is 15 residues. Per the germline V gene, CDR1 is LNHDA and CDR2 is SQIVND (reference sequence). The CDR3 nucleotides read TGTGCCAGTAGTCGCCGCGACAGGGGGAACACTGAAGCTTTCTTT. Protein sequence: CASSRRDRGNTEAFF.

The rearrangement uses TRBV15 and TRBJ2-7, with unresolved D. Germline CDR1 is LNHNV and CDR2 is YYDKDF (reference sequence). V lost 4 bases and J lost 0, with 13 bases in between. This CDR3 is 15 amino acids long. CDR3 residues: CATSTQHPNSYEQYF. The CDR3 DNA reads TGTGCCACCAGCACGCAGCACCCCAACTCCTACGAGCAGTACTTC. Filled out from reference TRBV15 and TRBJ2-7, the complete variable domain reads DAMVIQNPRYQVTQFGKPVTLSCSQTLNHNVMYWYQQKSSQAPKLLFHYYDKDFNNEADTPDNFQSRRPNTSFCFLDIRSPGLGDTAMYLCATSTQHPNSYEQYFGPGTRLTVT.

The chain joins TRBV3-1 (or the pseudogene TRBV3-2) to TRBJ2-5; D remains unclear. From germline, CDR1 is LGHDT and CDR2 YNNKEL (reference sequence). This CDR3 comprises 12 residues. Trimming removed 4 bases from V and 5 bases from J, with 8 bases in between. The CDR3 sequence is CASSPHGETQYF. CDR3 sequence (DNA): TGTGCCAGCAGCCCCCACGGGGAGACCCAGTACTTC.

The sample holds one count of this clone. The chain couples TRBV4-1 to TRBJ2-1; D uncertain. CDR3 length equals 16 residues. V was clipped by 1 base and J by 0 bases, with 10 bases between them. Germline V gives CDR1 MGHRA, CDR2 YSYEKL. CDR3 region: CASSQGGSFSYNEQFF. The CDR3 DNA reads TGCGCCAGCAGCCAAGGAGGCTCCTTCTCCTACAATGAGCAGTTCTTC.

This chain joins TRBV6-5 and TRBJ1-5; D gene unclear. This CDR3 is built from 13 residues. The germline CDR1 and CDR2 sequences are MNHEY and SVGAGI. Between the trimmed V and J ends, which lost 0 bases and 4 bases, there was a span of 4 bases. CDR3 nucleotides: TGTGCCAGCAGTTACTCCAAGAATCAGCCCCAGCATTTT. Translation gives CASSYSKNQPQHF.

The J gene is TRBJ2-5, the V gene TRBV7-2; D is possibly TRBD2 (7 bases). Germline V gene data show CDR1 as SGHTA and CDR2 as FQGNSA. This CDR3 contains 18 residues. V lost 1 base and J lost 0, with 18 bases in between. The CDR3 nucleotides are TGTGCCAGCAGCTTAGGGTGGGGGGGCGGAGCGTACCAAGAGACCCAGTACTTC. It encodes CASSLGWGGGAYQETQYF.